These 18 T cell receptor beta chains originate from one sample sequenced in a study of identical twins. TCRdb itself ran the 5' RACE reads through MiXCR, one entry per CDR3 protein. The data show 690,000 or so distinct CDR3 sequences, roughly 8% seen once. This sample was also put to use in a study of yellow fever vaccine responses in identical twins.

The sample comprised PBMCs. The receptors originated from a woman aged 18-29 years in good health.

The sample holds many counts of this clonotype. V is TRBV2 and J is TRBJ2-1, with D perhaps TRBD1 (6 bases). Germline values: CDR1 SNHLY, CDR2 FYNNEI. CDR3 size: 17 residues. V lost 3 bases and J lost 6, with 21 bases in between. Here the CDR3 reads CASSDRPGQPSGNEQFF. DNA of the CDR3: TGTGCCAGCAGTGACAGACCGGGACAACCATCCGGCAATGAGCAGTTCTTC.

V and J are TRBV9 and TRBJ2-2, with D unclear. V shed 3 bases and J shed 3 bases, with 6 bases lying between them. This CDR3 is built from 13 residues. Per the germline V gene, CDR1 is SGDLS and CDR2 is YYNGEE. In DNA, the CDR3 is TGTGCCAGCAGCGGACGCTACACCGGGGAGCTGTTTTTT. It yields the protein CASSGRYTGELFF.

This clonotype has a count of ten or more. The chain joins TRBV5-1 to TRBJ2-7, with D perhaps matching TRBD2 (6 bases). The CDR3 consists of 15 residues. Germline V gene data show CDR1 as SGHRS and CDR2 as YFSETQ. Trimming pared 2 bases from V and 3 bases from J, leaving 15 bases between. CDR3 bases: TGCGCCAGCAGCTTTGTACCGGGAGCCTTCTACGAGCAGTACTTC. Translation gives CASSFVPGAFYEQYF.

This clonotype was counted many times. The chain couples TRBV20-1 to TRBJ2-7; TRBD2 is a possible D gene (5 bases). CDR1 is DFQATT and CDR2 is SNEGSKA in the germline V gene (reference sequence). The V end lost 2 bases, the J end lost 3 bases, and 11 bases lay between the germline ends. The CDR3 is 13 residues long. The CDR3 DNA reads TGCAGTGCTAGAAGGACTGACGGCTACGAGCAGTACTTC. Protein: CSARRTDGYEQYF.

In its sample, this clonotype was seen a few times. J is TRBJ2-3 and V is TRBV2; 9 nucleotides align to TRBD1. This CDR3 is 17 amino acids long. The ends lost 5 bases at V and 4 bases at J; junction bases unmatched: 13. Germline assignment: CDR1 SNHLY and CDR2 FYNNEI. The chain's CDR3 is CASSRFGTGIDADTQYF. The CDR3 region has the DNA TGTGCCAGCAGTCGCTTCGGGACAGGGATTGACGCAGATACGCAGTATTTT.

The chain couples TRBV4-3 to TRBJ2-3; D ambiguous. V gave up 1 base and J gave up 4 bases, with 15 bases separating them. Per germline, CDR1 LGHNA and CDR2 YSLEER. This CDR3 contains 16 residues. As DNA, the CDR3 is TGCGCCAGCAGCCAAGGGCTCCACGGGTCCGCAGATACGCAGTATTTT. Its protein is CASSQGLHGSADTQYF.

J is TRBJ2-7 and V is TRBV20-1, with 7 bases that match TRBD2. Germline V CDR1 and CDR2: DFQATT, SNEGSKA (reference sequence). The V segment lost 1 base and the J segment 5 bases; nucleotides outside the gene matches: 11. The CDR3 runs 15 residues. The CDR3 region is CSARGTGTTIHEQYF. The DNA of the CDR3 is TGCAGTGCTAGAGGAACCGGGACTACCATTCACGAGCAGTACTTC.

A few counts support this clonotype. DNA of the CDR3: TGTGCCAGCTCACGCACGATGGTAAATACGCAGTATTTT. Its translation: CASSRTMVNTQYF. The V call is TRBV18, the J call TRBJ2-3; D is unclear. V was trimmed by 4 bases and J by 7 bases, leaving 12 bases between them. The CDR3 is 13 residues long. In germline, CDR1 is KGHSH, CDR2 LQKENI. The entire variable domain, with the rest obtained from reference TRBV18 and TRBJ2-3, is as follows: NAGVMQNPRHLVRRRGQEARLRCSPMKGHSHVYWYRQLPEEGLKFMVYLQKENIIDESGMPKERFSAEFPKEGPSILRIQQVVRGDSAAYFCASSRTMVNTQYFGPGTRLTVL.

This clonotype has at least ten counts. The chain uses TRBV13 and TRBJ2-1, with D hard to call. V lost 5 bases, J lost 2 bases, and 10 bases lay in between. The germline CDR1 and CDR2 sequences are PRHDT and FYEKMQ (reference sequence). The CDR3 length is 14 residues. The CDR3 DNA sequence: TGTGCCAGCAGCCCTCGGAAGGCCTACAATGAGCAGTTCTTC. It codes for CASSPRKAYNEQFF.

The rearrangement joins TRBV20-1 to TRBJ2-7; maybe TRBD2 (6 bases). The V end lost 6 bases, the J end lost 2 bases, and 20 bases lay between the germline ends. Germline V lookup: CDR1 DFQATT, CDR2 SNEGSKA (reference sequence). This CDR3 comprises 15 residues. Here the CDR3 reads CSATMGRGPTYEQYF. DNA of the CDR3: TGCAGTGCCACCATGGGGCGGGGACCGACCTACGAGCAGTACTTC.

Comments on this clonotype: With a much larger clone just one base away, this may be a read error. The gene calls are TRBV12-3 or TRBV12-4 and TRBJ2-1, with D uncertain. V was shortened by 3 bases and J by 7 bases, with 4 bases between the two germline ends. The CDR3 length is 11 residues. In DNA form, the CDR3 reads TGTGCCAGCAGTTTTATGAATGAGCAGTTCTTC. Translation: CASSFMNEQFF.

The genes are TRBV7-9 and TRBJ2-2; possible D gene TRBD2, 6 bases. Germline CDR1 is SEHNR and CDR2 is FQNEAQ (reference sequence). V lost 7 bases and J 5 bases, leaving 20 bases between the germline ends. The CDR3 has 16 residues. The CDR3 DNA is TGTGCCAGCACCTCCCTAGTTTTGGAGGGGACCGGGGAGCTGTTTTTT. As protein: CASTSLVLEGTGELFF.

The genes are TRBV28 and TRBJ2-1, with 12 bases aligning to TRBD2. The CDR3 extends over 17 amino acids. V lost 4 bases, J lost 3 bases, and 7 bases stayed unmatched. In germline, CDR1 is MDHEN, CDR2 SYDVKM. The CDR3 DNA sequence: TGTGCCAGCAGTTCCACAAGACTAGCGGGAGTCTACAATGAGCAGTTCTTC. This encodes CASSSTRLAGVYNEQFF.

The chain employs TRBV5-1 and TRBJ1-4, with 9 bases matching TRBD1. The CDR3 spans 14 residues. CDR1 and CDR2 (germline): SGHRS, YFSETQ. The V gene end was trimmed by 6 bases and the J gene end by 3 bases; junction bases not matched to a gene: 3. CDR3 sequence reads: CASTTGGPNEKLFF. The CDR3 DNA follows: TGCGCCAGCACCACAGGGGGCCCTAATGAAAAACTGTTTTTT.

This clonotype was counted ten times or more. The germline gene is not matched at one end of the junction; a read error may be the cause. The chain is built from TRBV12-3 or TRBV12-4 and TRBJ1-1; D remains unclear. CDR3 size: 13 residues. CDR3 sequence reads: CASSLGENTEAFF. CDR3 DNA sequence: TGTGCCAGCAGCTTAGGAGAGAACACTGAAGCTTTCTTT.

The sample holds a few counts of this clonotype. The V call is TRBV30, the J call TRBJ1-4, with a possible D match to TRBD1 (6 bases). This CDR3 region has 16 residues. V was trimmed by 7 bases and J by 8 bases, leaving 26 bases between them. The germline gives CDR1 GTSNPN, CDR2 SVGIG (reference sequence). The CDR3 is CASSQFGGHPWEKLFF. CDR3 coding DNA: TGTGCCTCAAGCCAGTTCGGGGGACACCCTTGGGAAAAACTGTTTTTT.

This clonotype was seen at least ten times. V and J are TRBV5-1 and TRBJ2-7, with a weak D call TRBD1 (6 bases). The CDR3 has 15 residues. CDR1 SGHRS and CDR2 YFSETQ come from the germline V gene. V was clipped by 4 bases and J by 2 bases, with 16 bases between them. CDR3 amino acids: CASSLPTGRTYEQYF. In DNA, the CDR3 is TGCGCCAGCAGCCTACCGACAGGACGGACCTACGAGCAGTACTTC.

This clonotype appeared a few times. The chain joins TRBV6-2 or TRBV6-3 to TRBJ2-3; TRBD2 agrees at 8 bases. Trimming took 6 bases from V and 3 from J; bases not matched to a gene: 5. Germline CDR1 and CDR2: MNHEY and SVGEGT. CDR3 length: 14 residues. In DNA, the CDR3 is TGTGCCAGCAGAAAGCGGGAGAGGACAGATACGCAGTATTTT. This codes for CASRKRERTDTQYF.